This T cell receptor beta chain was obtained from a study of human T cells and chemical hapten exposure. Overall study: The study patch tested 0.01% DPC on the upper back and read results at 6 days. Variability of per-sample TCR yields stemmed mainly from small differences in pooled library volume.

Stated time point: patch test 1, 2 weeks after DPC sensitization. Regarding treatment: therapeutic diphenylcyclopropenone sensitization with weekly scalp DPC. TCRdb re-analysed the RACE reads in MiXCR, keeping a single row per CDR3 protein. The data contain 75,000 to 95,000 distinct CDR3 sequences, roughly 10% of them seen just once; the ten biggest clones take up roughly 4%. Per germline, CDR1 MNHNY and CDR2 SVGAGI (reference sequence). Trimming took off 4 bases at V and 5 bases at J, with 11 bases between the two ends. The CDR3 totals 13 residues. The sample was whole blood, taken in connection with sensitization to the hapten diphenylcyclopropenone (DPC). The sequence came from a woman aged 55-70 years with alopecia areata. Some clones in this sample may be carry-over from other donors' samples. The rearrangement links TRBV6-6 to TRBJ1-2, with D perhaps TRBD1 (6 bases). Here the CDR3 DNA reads TGTGCCAGCAGTTCAGGGGATGGGTATGGCTACACCTTC. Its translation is CASSSGDGYGYTF.